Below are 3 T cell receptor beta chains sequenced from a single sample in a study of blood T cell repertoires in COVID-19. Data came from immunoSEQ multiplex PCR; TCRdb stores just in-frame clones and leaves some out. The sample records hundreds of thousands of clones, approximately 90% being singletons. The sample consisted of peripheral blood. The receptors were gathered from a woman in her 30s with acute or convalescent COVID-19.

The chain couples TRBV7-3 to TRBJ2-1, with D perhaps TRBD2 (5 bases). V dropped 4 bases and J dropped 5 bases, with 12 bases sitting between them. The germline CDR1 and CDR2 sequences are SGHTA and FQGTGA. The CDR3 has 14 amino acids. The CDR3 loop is CASSYTGENNEQFF. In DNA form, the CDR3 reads TGTGCCAGCAGCTACACCGGGGAAAACAATGAGCAGTTCTTC.

CDR3 sequence reads: CASRDGDRLNEKLFF. For the CDR3, the DNA is TGTGCCAGCAGAGACGGGGACAGACTAAATGAAAAACTGTTTTTT. This rearrangement joins TRBV2 to TRBJ1-4, with 7 nucleotides matching TRBD1. Losses at the gene ends were 6 bases for V and 5 bases for J; bases not matched to a gene: 9. Germline values: CDR1 SNHLY, CDR2 FYNNEI. There are 15 residues in the CDR3.

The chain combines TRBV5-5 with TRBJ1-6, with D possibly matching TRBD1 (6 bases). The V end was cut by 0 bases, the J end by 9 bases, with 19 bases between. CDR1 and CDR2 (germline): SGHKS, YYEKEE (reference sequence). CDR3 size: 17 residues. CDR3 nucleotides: TGTGCCAGCAGCTTGGCCCGCGGGGGGGGCGGCGGTTCACCCCTCCACTTT. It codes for CASSLARGGGGGSPLHF.